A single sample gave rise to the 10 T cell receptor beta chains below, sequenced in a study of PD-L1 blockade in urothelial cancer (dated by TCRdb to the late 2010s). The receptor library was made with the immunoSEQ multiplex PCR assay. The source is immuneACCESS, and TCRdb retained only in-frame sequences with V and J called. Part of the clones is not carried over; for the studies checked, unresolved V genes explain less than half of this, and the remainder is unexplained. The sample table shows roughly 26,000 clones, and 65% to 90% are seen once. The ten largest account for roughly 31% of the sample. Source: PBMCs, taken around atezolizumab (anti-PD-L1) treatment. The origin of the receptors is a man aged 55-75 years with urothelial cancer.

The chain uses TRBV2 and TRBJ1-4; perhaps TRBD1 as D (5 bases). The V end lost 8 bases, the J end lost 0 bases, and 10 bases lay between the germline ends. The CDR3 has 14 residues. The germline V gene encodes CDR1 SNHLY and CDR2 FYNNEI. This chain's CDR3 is CASGVGPTNEKLFF. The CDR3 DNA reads TGTGCCAGCGGAGTGGGGCCAACTAATGAAAAACTGTTTTTT.

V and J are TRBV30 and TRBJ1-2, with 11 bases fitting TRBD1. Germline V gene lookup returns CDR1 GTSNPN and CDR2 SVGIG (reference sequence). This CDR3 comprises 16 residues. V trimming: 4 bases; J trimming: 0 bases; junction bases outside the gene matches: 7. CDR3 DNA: TGTGCCTGGAACCCGGGACAGGGGGGGGCTAACTATGGCTACACCTTC. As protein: CAWNPGQGGANYGYTF.

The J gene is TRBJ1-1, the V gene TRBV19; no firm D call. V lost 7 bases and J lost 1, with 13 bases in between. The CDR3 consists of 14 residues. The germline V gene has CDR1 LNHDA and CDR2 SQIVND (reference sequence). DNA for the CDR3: TGTGCCAGTAACGCCGGGGTACAGAACACTGAAGCTTTCTTT. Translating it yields CASNAGVQNTEAFF.

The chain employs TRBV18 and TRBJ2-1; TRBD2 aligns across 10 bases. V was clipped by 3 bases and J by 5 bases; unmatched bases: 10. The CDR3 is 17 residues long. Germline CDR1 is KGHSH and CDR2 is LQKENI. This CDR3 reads CASSPAAGLAGDNEQFF. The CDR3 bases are TGTGCCAGCTCACCGGCCGCGGGGCTAGCGGGGGACAATGAGCAGTTCTTC.

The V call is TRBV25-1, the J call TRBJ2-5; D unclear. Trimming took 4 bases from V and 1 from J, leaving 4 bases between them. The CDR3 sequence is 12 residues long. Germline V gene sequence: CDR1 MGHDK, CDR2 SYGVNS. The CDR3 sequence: CASSASQETQYF. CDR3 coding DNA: TGTGCCAGCAGTGCCTCCCAAGAGACCCAGTACTTC. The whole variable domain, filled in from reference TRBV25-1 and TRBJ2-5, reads EADIYQTPRYLVIGTGKKITLECSQTMGHDKMYWYQQDPGMELHLIHYSYGVNSTEKGDLSSESTVSRIRTEHFPLTLESARPSHTSQYLCASSASQETQYFGPGTRLLVL.

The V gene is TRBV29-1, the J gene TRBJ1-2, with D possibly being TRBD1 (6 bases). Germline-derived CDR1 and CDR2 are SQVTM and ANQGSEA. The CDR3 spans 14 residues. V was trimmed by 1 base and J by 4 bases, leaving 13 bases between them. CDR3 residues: CSVEVGQGSYGYTF. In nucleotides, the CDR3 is TGCAGCGTTGAAGTCGGGCAGGGGAGCTATGGCTACACCTTC.

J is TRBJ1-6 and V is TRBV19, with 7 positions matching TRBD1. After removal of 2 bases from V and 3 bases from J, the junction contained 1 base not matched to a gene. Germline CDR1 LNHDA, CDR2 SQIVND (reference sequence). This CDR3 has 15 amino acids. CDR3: CASSIQGVYNSPLHF. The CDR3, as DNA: TGTGCCAGTAGTATACAGGGGGTCTATAATTCACCCCTCCACTTT.

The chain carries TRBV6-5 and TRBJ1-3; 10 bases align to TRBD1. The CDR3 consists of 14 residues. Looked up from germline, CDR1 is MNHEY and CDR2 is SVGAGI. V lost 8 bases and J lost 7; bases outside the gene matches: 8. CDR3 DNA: TGTGCCAGCGGGGGGGGACAGGGGTTTAACACCATATATTTT. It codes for CASGGGQGFNTIYF.

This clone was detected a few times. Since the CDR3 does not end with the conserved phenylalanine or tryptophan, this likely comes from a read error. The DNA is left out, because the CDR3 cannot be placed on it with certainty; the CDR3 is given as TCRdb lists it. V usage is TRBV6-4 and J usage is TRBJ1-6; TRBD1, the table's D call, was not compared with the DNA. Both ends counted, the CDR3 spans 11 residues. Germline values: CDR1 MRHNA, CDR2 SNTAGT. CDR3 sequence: CASSDIGQEAA.

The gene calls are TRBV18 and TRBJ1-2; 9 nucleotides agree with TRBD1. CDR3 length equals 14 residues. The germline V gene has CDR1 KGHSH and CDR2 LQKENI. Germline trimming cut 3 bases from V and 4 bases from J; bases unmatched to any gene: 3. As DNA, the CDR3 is TGTGCCAGCTCACCTACAGGGGGCGGCTATGGCTACACCTTC. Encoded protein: CASSPTGGGYGYTF.